The entry below describes one T cell receptor (beta chain). This sample is drawn from a study of neoadjuvant anti-PD-1 for oral cavity cancer. No culture or expansion preceded analysis of these blood cells. Sequencing was performed with immunoSEQ multiplex PCR; in TCRdb, only in-frame clones are kept and a portion is missing. The sample lists roughly 15,000 clones, about 70% seen once, with approximately 2.8% in the top ten. CDR3 size: 13 residues. V was cut by 2 bases and J by 2 bases, with 7 bases left in between. The V gene's germline CDR1 is WSHSY and CDR2 SAAADI. The genes are TRBV10-2 and TRBJ2-7, with TRBD2 as a possible D gene (5 bases). The clonotype originates from a person aged 35-79 years with oral cavity squamous cell carcinoma. This sample comprised PBMCs, obtained before nivolumab (anti-PD-1) treatment. CDR3: CASSEQRPYEQYF. DNA for the CDR3: TGCGCCAGCAGTGAGCAGCGGCCCTACGAGCAGTACTTC.